Included here is one T cell receptor beta chain sequence, with context. The data derive from a study of response to subunit inactivated influenza vaccine. TCRdb analysed the RT-PCR reads with MiXCR anew, one entry per CDR3 protein. The data hold about 780,000 distinct CDR3 sequences, with less than 20% observed a single time. V was cut by 0 bases and J by 6 bases, with 12 bases left in between. Looked up from germline, CDR1 is SGHRS and CDR2 is YFSETQ. The CDR3 is made up of 15 amino acids. The sequenced sample was PBMCs from blood, obtained 5 days after vaccination. The V and J genes are TRBV5-1 and TRBJ2-2, with a possible D match to TRBD2 (7 bases). This receptor was identified in a man aged 45 to 65 who received an inactivated influenza vaccine. The CDR3 sequence is CASSLGGGRAGELFF. In DNA form, the CDR3 reads TGCGCCAGCAGCTTGGGCGGGGGCCGCGCCGGGGAGCTGTTTTTT.